This TCR beta chain was sequenced for a study of cytomegalovirus exposure and HLA in healthy donors. Study findings and constraints: Likely technical artifact: a cluster of highly shared sequence variants.

The V end lost 5 bases, the J end lost 4 bases, and 14 bases lay between the germline ends. The CDR3 extends over 14 amino acids. The germline CDR1 and CDR2 sequences are GTSNPN and SVGIG (reference sequence). 60 Vbeta and 13 Jbeta primers were used in PCR. Data came from immunoSEQ multiplex PCR; TCRdb stores just in-frame clones and leaves some out. The repertoire has under 250,000 clones, roughly 88% of them found once; the top ten carry roughly 0.7%. Concerning this clone itself: Its matching antigen is unknown.

Sequencing input: PBMCs. The clonotype originates from a boy aged 2 to 10 in good health and CMV-seronegative. The rearrangement uses TRBV30 and TRBJ1-4; TRBD1 might be the D (5 bases). This CDR3 is CAWGLDTFNEKLFF. The CDR3 DNA reads TGTGCCTGGGGTTTGGACACCTTTAATGAAAAACTGTTTTTT.